Ten or more counts support the clone carrying this T cell receptor beta chain. Unique molecular identifiers were used to barcode this TCRbeta library. TCRdb redid the calling of the PCR reads with MiXCR, one entry per CDR3 protein. This table has about 690,000 distinct CDR3 sequences, approximately 17% appearing once. The data derive from a study of T-cell reconstitution after alpha-beta-depleted transplantation in children. Trimming pared 3 bases from V and 0 bases from J, leaving 12 bases between. The CDR3 is made up of 15 amino acids. Germline V gene sequence: CDR1 DFQATT, CDR2 SNEGSKA (reference sequence).

The chain employs TRBV20-1 and TRBJ2-1; D might be TRBD1 (5 bases). Here the sequenced sample was PBMCs from the stem cell graft donor, taken from the stem cell graft. This clonotype originated in a human donor who donated a stem cell graft to a child with acute myeloid leukemia. CDR3 loop: CSASDSPSSYNEQFF. DNA for the CDR3: TGCAGTGCTAGCGACAGCCCAAGCTCCTACAATGAGCAGTTCTTC.